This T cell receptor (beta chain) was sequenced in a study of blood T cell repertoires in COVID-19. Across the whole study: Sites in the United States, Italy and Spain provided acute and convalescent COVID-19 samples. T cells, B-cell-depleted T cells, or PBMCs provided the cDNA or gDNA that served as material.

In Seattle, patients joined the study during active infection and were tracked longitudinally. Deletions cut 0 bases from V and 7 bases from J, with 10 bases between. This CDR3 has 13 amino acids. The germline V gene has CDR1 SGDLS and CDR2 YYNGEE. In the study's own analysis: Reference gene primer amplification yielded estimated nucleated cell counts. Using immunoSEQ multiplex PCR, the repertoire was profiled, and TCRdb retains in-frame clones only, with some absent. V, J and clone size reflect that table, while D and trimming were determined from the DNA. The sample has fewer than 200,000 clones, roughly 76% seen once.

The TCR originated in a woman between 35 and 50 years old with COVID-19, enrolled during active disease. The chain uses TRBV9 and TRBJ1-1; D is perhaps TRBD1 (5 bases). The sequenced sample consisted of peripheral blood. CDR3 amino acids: CASSVATGDEAFF. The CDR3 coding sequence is TGTGCCAGCAGCGTAGCTACGGGGGATGAAGCTTTCTTT. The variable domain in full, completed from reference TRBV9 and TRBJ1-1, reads DSGVTQTPKHLITATGQRVTLRCSPRSGDLSVYWYQQSLDQGLQFLIQYYNGEERAKGNILERFSAQQFPDLHSELNLSSLELGDSALYFCASSVATGDEAFFGQGTRLTVV.